What follows are 22 T cell receptor beta chains derived from one specimen sequenced in a study of T cell repertoires in cytomegalovirus infection. A single record per CDR3 protein comes from TCRdb applying MiXCR to the reads. The profile shows hundreds of thousands of distinct CDR3 sequences, around 11% of them singletons. The specimen sequenced was PBMCs. The receptors here all came from a human donor in good health (CMV status not recorded). Some clones in this sample may be carry-over from other donors' samples.

In this sample, this clonotype turned up a few times. The chain uses TRBV27 and TRBJ2-7; TRBD1 might be the D (6 bases). Looked up from germline, CDR1 is MNHEY and CDR2 is SMNVEV (reference sequence). This CDR3 has 14 amino acids. With 5 bases removed from V and 2 bases from J, the gap between germline ends came to 13 bases. Here the CDR3 reads CASSRTGLTYEQYF. The CDR3 DNA follows: TGTGCCAGCAGTAGAACAGGGTTAACCTACGAGCAGTACTTC.

Concerning this clonotype: Given a much more abundant clone one base away, this may be a read error. This rearrangement joins TRBV6-2 or TRBV6-3 to TRBJ1-2, with D unclear. From germline, CDR1 is MNHEY and CDR2 SVGEGT. This CDR3 spans 13 amino acids. V was pared by 2 bases and J by 8 bases, with 12 bases between. CDR3 nucleotides: TGTGCCAGCAGTTACCCGAAAGGGAGCGGCTACACCTTC. Translating gives CASSYPKGSGYTF.

This clonotype showed up many times. V gene TRBV7-3 combines with J gene TRBJ1-1, with 7 bases fitting TRBD1. The ends lost 1 base at V and 12 bases at J; junction bases unmatched: 8. The CDR3 is 13 residues long. Germline values: CDR1 SGHTA, CDR2 FQGTGA. CDR3 in DNA: TGTGCCAGCAGCTTAAGGGAAGGGGGCAGGACTTTCTTT. Translated, it gives CASSLREGGRTFF.

This clonotype was detected many times. The J gene is TRBJ2-3, the V gene TRBV7-2; 7 bases line up with TRBD2. Germline V gene data show CDR1 as SGHTA and CDR2 as FQGNSA. There are 16 residues in the CDR3. J lost 4 bases, V lost 5 bases, and 12 bases had no gene match. CDR3 DNA: TGTGCCAGCAGCCGCGCCCTAGCGGCCGAATCAGATACGCAGTATTTT. It is translated as CASSRALAAESDTQYF.

This clonotype was recorded a few times. J is TRBJ2-1 and V is TRBV5-1, with a possible D match to TRBD2 (6 bases). Germline lookup yields CDR1 SGHRS and CDR2 YFSETQ. Trimming removed 0 bases at V and 6 bases at J, with 10 bases between. The CDR3 contains 14 residues. The CDR3 nucleotides are TGCGCCAGCAGCTTGGGGCGGGACGGCAATGAGCAGTTCTTC. Protein sequence: CASSLGRDGNEQFF.

In this sample, this clonotype turned up many times. The chain is built from TRBV19 and TRBJ1-5; 7 nucleotides align to TRBD1. This CDR3 has 15 amino acids. The germline CDR1 and CDR2 sequences are LNHDA and SQIVND (reference sequence). With 0 bases clipped from V and 9 bases from J, the junction kept 8 bases outside the gene matches. In DNA form, the CDR3 reads TGTGCCAGTAGTATAGAGACAGGGATCCACGCGCCCCAGCATTTT. Translated, it gives CASSIETGIHAPQHF.

This chain connects TRBV25-1 to TRBJ1-4, with D hard to call. The CDR3 consists of 14 residues. Germline V gives CDR1 MGHDK, CDR2 SYGVNS. Trimming took 3 bases from V and 4 from J, leaving 9 bases between them. Here the CDR3 reads CASSEEEFNEKLFF. The CDR3 DNA reads as TGTGCCAGCAGTGAGGAAGAATTTAATGAAAAACTGTTTTTT.

This clonotype was found many times. The chain is built from TRBV7-8 and TRBJ2-2; a possible D gene is TRBD2 (6 bases). Germline V CDR1 and CDR2: SGHVS, FQNEAQ. CDR3 length equals 16 residues. V was clipped by 2 bases and J by 6 bases, with 16 bases between them. CDR3 DNA sequence: TGTGCCAGCAGCTTAAATAGCGGACTATGGGCCGGGGAGCTGTTTTTT. Its translation is CASSLNSGLWAGELFF.

This clonotype came up many times. V gene TRBV12-3 or TRBV12-4 combines with J gene TRBJ2-5; 9 positions match TRBD1. Trimming at V came to 6 bases and at J to 1 base, leaving 9 bases not matched to a gene. The CDR3 is made up of 16 amino acids. The CDR3 sequence is CASSRFLDRGQETQYF. The CDR3 coding sequence is TGTGCCAGCAGCCGTTTCCTGGACAGGGGCCAAGAGACCCAGTACTTC.

This sequence joins TRBV19 and TRBJ1-2; TRBD1 agrees at 11 bases. The CDR3 length is 14 residues. Germline trimming cut 4 bases from V and 4 bases from J; bases unmatched to any gene: 2. The germline gives CDR1 LNHDA, CDR2 SQIVND (reference sequence). The CDR3 sequence is CASSKGQGGYGYTF. DNA of the CDR3: TGTGCCAGTAGTAAGGGACAGGGGGGCTATGGCTACACCTTC.

The V and J genes are TRBV20-1 and TRBJ1-1; D is ambiguous. CDR3 length equals 15 residues. Trimming stripped 6 bases from V and 2 bases from J, with 19 bases between. The germline V gene encodes CDR1 DFQATT and CDR2 SNEGSKA (reference sequence). CDR3 coding DNA: TGCAGTGCCACCCCGGCAAGTGCTCCAAACACTGAAGCTTTCTTT. The encoded protein is CSATPASAPNTEAFF.

The V and J genes are TRBV4-2 and TRBJ2-7; D is possibly TRBD2 (5 bases). Germline V gene sequence: CDR1 LGHNA, CDR2 YNFKEQ. This CDR3 contains 16 residues. Trimming pared 0 bases from V and 0 bases from J, leaving 12 bases between. The CDR3 sequence: CASSQDPSRSSYEQYF. DNA for the CDR3: TGTGCCAGCAGCCAAGATCCTAGCCGGAGCTCCTACGAGCAGTACTTC.

This clonotype was seen repeatedly, ten times or more. This chain links TRBV12-3 or TRBV12-4 with TRBJ2-5, with D possibly being TRBD1 (6 bases). The length of the CDR3 is 19 residues. V was clipped by 0 bases and J by 2 bases, with 22 bases between them. CDR3 protein: CASSLARDTGTRRQETQYF. In nucleotides, the CDR3 is TGTGCCAGCAGTTTAGCCCGGGACACAGGAACCCGAAGACAAGAGACCCAGTACTTC.

The sample holds a few counts of this clonotype. The chain recombines TRBV10-3 with TRBJ2-5, with 14 bases lining up with TRBD2. V dropped 3 bases and J dropped 7; count of bases not matched to a gene: 10. Germline V gives CDR1 ENHRY, CDR2 SYGVKD. The CDR3 covers 17 residues. The CDR3 coding sequence is TGTGCCATCAGTGATCCCTCGACTAGCGGGGGGGGAGGGACCCAGTACTTC. Translation gives CAISDPSTSGGGGTQYF.

This clonotype was seen ten or more times. J is TRBJ1-2 and V is TRBV5-8, with TRBD1 matching 7 bases. The V segment lost 0 bases and the J segment 4 bases; nucleotides outside the gene matches: 9. The CDR3 is 16 residues long. CDR1 and CDR2 (germline): SGHTS, YDEGEE. As DNA, the CDR3 is TGTGCCAGCAGCTTGGTTAGGGGGCCTAAGTTCTATGGCTACACCTTC. This encodes CASSLVRGPKFYGYTF.

The gene calls are TRBV5-1 and TRBJ2-5; 8 bases agree with TRBD2. The CDR3 extends over 16 amino acids. V lost 0 bases and J lost 1; bases outside the gene matches: 5. The germline V gene has CDR1 SGHRS and CDR2 YFSETQ. The CDR3 nucleotides read TGCGCCAGCAGCTTGGCCGCGAGCGGGAGCCAAGAGACCCAGTACTTC. The encoded protein is CASSLAASGSQETQYF.

This clonotype was counted at least ten times. The J gene is TRBJ2-5, the V gene TRBV7-9; TRBD1 aligns across 10 bases. The CDR3 covers 16 residues. V lost 4 bases and J lost 5; bases outside the gene matches: 10. Germline loops: CDR1 SEHNR, CDR2 FQNEAQ (reference sequence). CDR3 DNA sequence: TGTGCCAGCAGCTCCACGGACAGGGGGTATGGGGAGACCCAGTACTTC. Protein sequence: CASSSTDRGYGETQYF.

This clonotype was counted between two and nine times. V usage is TRBV27 and J usage is TRBJ1-2; 8 bases agree with TRBD1. Germline V CDR1 and CDR2: MNHEY, SMNVEV (reference sequence). This CDR3 has 14 amino acids. Trimming cost V 2 bases and J 8 bases; bases outside gene matches: 7. DNA of the CDR3: TGTGCCAGCAGTTTAAACCAGGGGGCGCGAGGCTACACCTTC. It is translated as CASSLNQGARGYTF.

This clonotype turned up a few times. The J gene is TRBJ2-3, the V gene TRBV6-5; TRBD1 is a possible D gene (6 bases). The CDR3 consists of 15 residues. V dropped 5 bases and J dropped 0 bases, with 12 bases sitting between them. The germline V gene has CDR1 MNHEY and CDR2 SVGAGI. The CDR3 reads CASSPGQLSTDTQYF. As DNA, the CDR3 is TGTGCCAGCAGTCCAGGACAGCTTAGCACAGATACGCAGTATTTT.

The V and J genes are TRBV27 and TRBJ2-7, with 10 nucleotides matching TRBD1. V gave up 10 bases and J gave up 6 bases; unmatched junction bases: 6. CDR1 and CDR2 (germline): MNHEY, SMNVEV (reference sequence). This CDR3 has 12 amino acids. The chain's CDR3 is CATRTGGSEQYF. CDR3 in DNA: TGTGCCACCCGGACAGGGGGGAGCGAGCAGTACTTC.

Many counts were recorded for this clonotype. The CDR3 nucleotides read TGTGCCAGCAGTTTGGAACAGGGGGCGAAGAACACTGAAGCTTTCTTT. Translation gives CASSLEQGAKNTEAFF. V gene TRBV12-3 or TRBV12-4 combines with J gene TRBJ1-1; 9 nucleotides match TRBD1. V shed 3 bases and J 1 base; nucleotides not matched to a gene: 6. The CDR3 covers 16 residues.

The V call is TRBV20-1, the J call TRBJ2-1; 7 nucleotides line up with TRBD1. The germline CDR1 and CDR2 sequences are DFQATT and SNEGSKA (reference sequence). Trimming cost V 1 base and J 4 bases; bases outside gene matches: 10. CDR3 size: 16 residues. The CDR3 reads CSARGGDRARYNEQFF. The CDR3 nucleotides are TGCAGTGCTAGAGGGGGTGACAGGGCTAGATACAATGAGCAGTTCTTC.